The rows below give T cell receptor beta chains drawn from one sample of a study of T cells after yellow fever vaccination. TCRdb re-called the 5' RACE reads through MiXCR, storing one row per CDR3 protein. The sample shows approximately 300,000 distinct CDR3 sequences, roughly 6.8% of them seen only once. The specimen comprised PBMCs, sampled more than 40 days after the first yellow fever vaccination. All receptors derive from a man aged 18 to 30 who received the YFV17D yellow fever vaccine. The CDR3 runs from the conserved cysteine through the conserved F or W. A D gene is named only where the DNA matches it firmly. A clone size is listed for some rows: how often the clone was seen (once, few, many), or a class if it is expanded.

j_call clone_size cdr3_length d_call v_call cdr3_aa cdr3_nt
TRBJ1-2 NA 13 TRBD1 TRBV7-3 CASSFDRGFGYTF TGTGCCAGCAGCTTCGACAGGGGTTTTGGCTACACCTTC
TRBJ2-3 few 16 NA TRBV6-1 CASKRGGRRSTDTQYF TGTGCCAGCAAGAGGGGGGGCCGGAGGAGCACAGATACGCAGTATTTT
TRBJ1-1 NA 14 NA TRBV12-3/TRBV12-4 CASSSNRGNTEAFF TGTGCCAGCAGTTCTAACAGAGGGAACACTGAAGCTTTCTTT
TRBJ1-1 many 12 NA TRBV29-1 CSVERGGTEAFF TGCAGCGTTGAAAGGGGCGGAACTGAAGCTTTCTTT
TRBJ1-5 many 13 TRBD1 TRBV20-1 CSAAQGAGQPQHF TGCAGTGCTGCACAGGGGGCTGGTCAGCCCCAGCATTTT
TRBJ1-2 many 15 TRBD1 TRBV10-3 CAISADPGTGYGYTF TGTGCCATCAGTGCAGATCCCGGGACAGGGTATGGCTACACCTTC
TRBJ2-3 many 16 TRBD1 TRBV7-6 CASSLGTGRFTDTQYF TGTGCCAGCAGCTTAGGGACAGGGCGGTTTACAGATACGCAGTATTTT
TRBJ2-2 many 18 NA TRBV6-1 CASTLSRTVFAGTGELFF TGTGCCAGCACCCTATCCCGAACAGTGTTCGCGGGCACCGGGGAGCTGTTTTTT
TRBJ2-1 many 16 TRBD2 TRBV10-3 CAISSPGGSSYNEQFF TGTGCCATCAGTAGTCCGGGGGGGAGCTCCTACAATGAGCAGTTCTTC
TRBJ2-2 many 16 NA TRBV7-9 CASSLPYDGNTGELFF TGTGCCAGCAGTCTTCCGTACGATGGAAACACCGGGGAGCTGTTTTTT
TRBJ2-2 few 14 NA TRBV9 CASSSLFGTGELFF TGTGCCAGCAGCTCCTTATTCGGCACCGGGGAGCTGTTTTTT
TRBJ2-1 NA 14 NA TRBV19 CASKVGGRPAGQFF TGTGCCAGTAAAGTAGGCGGACGACCGGCGGGGCAGTTCTTC
TRBJ1-1 NA 13 NA TRBV7-6 CASSLSPLAEAFF TGTGCCAGCAGCTTAAGCCCATTGGCTGAAGCTTTCTTT
TRBJ1-2 NA 14 TRBD1 TRBV12-3/TRBV12-4 CASTGTGDLSGYTF TGTGCCAGCACCGGGACAGGGGATCTCAGTGGCTACACCTTC
TRBJ1-2 few 14 NA TRBV7-2 CASSRLPSNYGYTF TGTGCCAGCAGCCGGCTCCCGTCCAACTATGGCTACACCTTC
TRBJ1-1 few 12 NA TRBV10-3 CAISGVQTEAFF TGTGCCATCAGTGGGGTTCAGACTGAAGCTTTCTTT
TRBJ2-3 few 14 NA TRBV20-1 CSARWIASTDTQYF TGCAGTGCTCGATGGATCGCTAGCACAGATACGCAGTATTTT
TRBJ2-5 few 16 TRBD2 TRBV5-4 CASSPYIAGGTKTQYF TGTGCCAGCAGCCCGTATATAGCGGGGGGGACGAAGACCCAGTACTTC
TRBJ2-7 few 13 NA TRBV20-1 CSARVAEEYEQYF TGCAGTGCTAGAGTCGCGGAGGAATACGAGCAGTACTTC
TRBJ2-1 NA 14 NA TRBV6-4 CASSSAGEGDEQFF TGTGCCAGCAGCTCGGCGGGGGAGGGGGATGAGCAGTTCTTC
TRBJ2-3 NA 18 NA TRBV4-3 CASSQDLTGSFTLNTQYF TGCGCCAGCAGCCAAGATTTGACGGGCTCCTTCACTTTGAATACGCAGTATTTT
TRBJ2-7 NA 12 NA TRBV20-1 CSAGDPLREQYF TGCAGTGCTGGGGACCCCTTACGCGAGCAGTACTTC
TRBJ1-1 many 17 TRBD1 TRBV7-2 CASSLAPWTGLNTEAFF TGTGCCAGCAGCTTAGCTCCTTGGACAGGACTGAACACTGAAGCTTTCTTT
TRBJ2-1 few 12 NA TRBV19 CASSTGLGEQFF TGTGCCAGTAGTACGGGGCTGGGGGAGCAGTTCTTC
TRBJ2-5 NA 14 NA TRBV5-4 CASSLRQRQETQYF TGTGCCAGCAGCTTGCGACAGCGGCAAGAGACCCAGTACTTC
TRBJ2-3 NA 19 NA TRBV21-1 CASSKVETGGRTSTDTQYF TGTGCCAGCAGCAAAGTAGAAACGGGGGGGCGGACTAGCACAGATACGCAGTATTTT
TRBJ2-6 few 18 TRBD2 TRBV6-5 CASSYSRGLASGANVLTF TGTGCCAGCAGTTACAGTAGGGGACTAGCCTCCGGGGCCAACGTCCTGACTTTC
TRBJ1-1 many 16 NA TRBV18 CASSPPNGGTNTEAFF TGTGCCAGCTCACCACCGAATGGCGGCACGAACACTGAAGCTTTCTTT
TRBJ2-7 many 14 NA TRBV4-3 CASSQDYGSGEQYF TGCGCCAGCAGCCAAGATTACGGATCTGGTGAGCAGTACTTC
TRBJ2-1 NA 16 TRBD2 TRBV12-3/TRBV12-4 CASTLLRDYPTMRQFF TGTGCCAGCACGTTATTACGGGACTATCCTACAATGAGACAGTTCTTC
TRBJ2-1 few 17 NA TRBV7-6 CASSLPLGRSSYNEQFF TGTGCCAGCAGCTTACCCCTCGGGCGGAGCTCCTACAATGAGCAGTTCTTC
TRBJ2-1 NA 16 NA TRBV5-1 CASFPLPQSSYNEQFF TGCGCCAGCTTCCCCCTCCCTCAGAGCTCCTACAATGAGCAGTTCTTC
TRBJ1-4 few 15 TRBD1 TRBV7-2 CASSHPGQPNEKLFF TGTGCCAGCAGCCACCCGGGACAGCCTAATGAAAAACTGTTTTTT
TRBJ1-2 few 14 NA TRBV7-2 CASSTPTRPYGYTF TGTGCCAGCAGCACGCCGACCAGACCCTATGGCTACACCTTC
TRBJ2-3 few 13 NA TRBV12-3/TRBV12-4 CASSLGPRSQQYF TGTGCCAGCAGTTTGGGGCCCAGGTCACAGCAGTATTTT
TRBJ2-5 few 13 TRBD1 TRBV6-2/TRBV6-3 CASSIGQGRTQYF TGTGCCAGCAGTATCGGACAGGGCCGGACCCAGTACTTC
TRBJ2-1 NA 15 NA TRBV23-1 CASSQGEDFYNEQFF TGCGCCAGCAGTCAGGGGGAGGATTTCTACAATGAGCAGTTCTTC